This is a list of T cell receptor beta chains from one sample in a study of technical replicates of blood from a handful of donors. This table comes from immunoSEQ multiplex PCR, and its TCRdb copy is limited to in-frame clones, with some not included. Of about 16,000 clones in the sample, around nine tenths were seen once. Source material: PBMCs. Receptors originate from a human donor in good health. CDR3s include the opening cysteine and the closing phenylalanine or tryptophan. Each record gives: clone size, V gene, J gene, CDR3 length, D gene, CDR3 protein, CDR3 DNA. A D gene is named only where the DNA matches it firmly. Rows may omit the clone size; those that give it use once, few, many or a size class.

>few|TRBV29-1|TRBJ1-5|12|.
CSVGGEGQPQHF
TGCAGCGTTGGTGGGGAGGGTCAGCCCCAGCATTTT
>.|TRBV19|TRBJ2-3|14|.
CASSLRGATDTQYF
TGTGCCAGTAGCCTCCGGGGTGCCACAGATACGCAGTATTTT
>once|TRBV6-6|TRBJ2-2|13|.
CASSSARTGELFF
TGTGCCAGCAGTTCCGCGAGAACCGGGGAGCTGTTTTTT
>.|TRBV5-1|TRBJ1-2|16|.
CASSSLTGTNNYGYTF
TGCGCCAGCAGCTCCCTAACAGGGACAAACAACTATGGCTACACCTTC
>.|TRBV30|TRBJ1-2|12|.
CASQGNSYGYTF
TGTGCCTCGCAGGGAAACAGCTATGGCTACACCTTC
>.|TRBV19|TRBJ2-2|13|.
CASEISNTGELFF
TGTGCCAGCGAGATATCGAACACCGGGGAGCTGTTTTTT
>.|TRBV7-3|TRBJ2-5|14|.
CASSLVASQETQYF
TGTGCCAGCAGCTTAGTAGCGAGCCAAGAGACCCAGTACTTC
>.|TRBV9|TRBJ1-1|14|.
CASSVGWQNTEAFF
TGTGCCAGCAGCGTAGGTTGGCAGAACACTGAAGCTTTCTTT
>.|TRBV5-1|TRBJ2-4|18|TRBD2
CASSLAPQTRGTKNIQYF
TGCGCCAGCAGCTTGGCCCCACAGACGCGGGGGACCAAAAACATTCAGTACTTC
>.|TRBV27|TRBJ2-7|14|TRBD1
CASSSRGRGYGQYF
TGTGCCAGCAGTTCCAGGGGGCGCGGGTACGGGCAGTACTTC
>.|TRBV10-3|TRBJ2-7|15|.
CAITSTYPVSYEQYF
TGTGCCATCACGTCGACTTATCCCGTCTCCTACGAGCAGTACTTC
>.|TRBV9|TRBJ1-4|14|.
CASSPGGPGEKLFF
TGTGCCAGCAGCCCCGGGGGGCCTGGTGAAAAACTGTTTTTT
>.|TRBV10-3|TRBJ2-7|14|.
CAIKTGTFSYEQYF
TGTGCCATCAAAACCGGGACTTTTTCCTACGAGCAGTACTTC
>.|TRBV10-2|TRBJ2-2|15|.
CASSETGRMGGELFF
TGCGCCAGCAGTGAAACCGGGAGAATGGGCGGGGAGCTGTTTTTT
>.|TRBV6-1|TRBJ1-2|13|.
CATHSGLNYGYTF
TGTGCCACCCATTCGGGACTCAACTATGGCTACACCTTC
>.|TRBV7-2|TRBJ2-7|12|.
CASSLDWYEQYF
TGTGCCAGCAGCCTGGACTGGTACGAGCAGTACTTC
>.|TRBV23-1|TRBJ1-5|18|TRBD1
CASSHPGGGQGKRQPQHF
TGCGCCAGCAGTCACCCCGGAGGCGGACAGGGGAAGAGGCAGCCCCAGCATTTT
>.|TRBV19|TRBJ1-2|17|TRBD1
CASSIGEGAKGNYGYTF
TGTGCCAGTAGTATAGGAGAGGGGGCGAAGGGAAACTATGGCTACACCTTC
>.|TRBV27|TRBJ2-2|16|TRBD1
CASSFWDRVDTGELFF
TGTGCCAGCAGTTTCTGGGACAGGGTCGACACCGGGGAGCTGTTTTTT
>.|TRBV10-3|TRBJ1-2|18|.
CAISEFEQGLNPNYGYTF
TGTGCCATCAGTGAATTTGAGCAGGGCTTAAATCCGAACTATGGCTACACCTTC
>.|TRBV28|TRBJ1-2|14|TRBD1
CASSWSGTGSGYTF
TGTGCCAGCAGTTGGAGCGGGACAGGCTCTGGCTACACCTTC
>.|TRBV10-2|TRBJ2-7|16|TRBD2
CASSESGTSGSYEQYF
TGCGCCAGCAGTGAGTCCGGCACTAGCGGGAGTTACGAGCAGTACTTC
>.|TRBV7-9|TRBJ2-2|16|TRBD1
CASSLPPGGNTGELFF
TGTGCCAGCAGCTTACCCCCAGGGGGGAACACCGGGGAGCTGTTTTTT
>.|TRBV28|TRBJ1-1|16|TRBD1
CASSLLTGAEDTEAFF
TGTGCCAGCAGTTTATTGACAGGGGCCGAGGACACTGAAGCTTTCTTT
>.|TRBV19|TRBJ1-3|14|TRBD1
CASPQQGSGNTIYF
TGTGCCAGCCCACAACAGGGGTCTGGAAACACCATATATTTT
>.|TRBV19|TRBJ2-7|15|.
CASSTRGPAGVEQYF
TGTGCCAGTAGTACCCGAGGGCCCGCCGGGGTCGAGCAGTACTTC
>few|TRBV14|TRBJ1-2|13|TRBD1
CASSLGTDYGYTF
TGTGCCAGCAGCCTCGGGACAGATTATGGCTACACCTTC
>few|TRBV19|TRBJ2-1|15|.
CASSIARSSYNEQFF
TGTGCCAGTAGTATAGCCAGGTCCTCCTACAATGAGCAGTTCTTC
>.|TRBV27|TRBJ2-5|15|TRBD1
CASRTARTGSATQYF
TGTGCCAGCAGAACCGCCCGGACAGGGTCAGCGACCCAGTACTTC
>.|TRBV18|TRBJ1-1|14|TRBD1
CASSPGQGSAEAFF
TGTGCCAGCTCACCCGGACAGGGATCAGCTGAAGCTTTCTTT
>.|TRBV27|TRBJ2-7|16|TRBD2
CASSPQTSGPNYEQYF
TGTGCCAGCAGTCCTCAGACTAGCGGGCCCAACTACGAGCAGTACTTC
>few|TRBV2|TRBJ2-1|13|TRBD1
CASCRQGYDEQFF
TGTGCCAGCTGCCGACAGGGCTATGATGAGCAGTTCTTC
>.|TRBV27|TRBJ1-2|14|TRBD1
CASSSGTGGYGYTF
TGTGCCAGCAGTTCTGGGACAGGCGGATATGGCTACACCTTC
>.|TRBV27|TRBJ2-6|18|TRBD1
CASSSPRDRGFGANVLTF
TGTGCCAGCAGTTCCCCCCGCGACAGGGGTTTTGGGGCCAACGTCCTGACTTTC
>.|TRBV5-1|TRBJ2-6|17|.
CASSFLGLNSGANVLTF
TGCGCCAGCAGCTTTCTTGGACTGAACTCTGGGGCCAACGTCCTGACTTTC
>.|TRBV2|TRBJ1-2|13|TRBD1
CASRTGGPLGYTF
TGTGCCAGCAGGACAGGGGGCCCACTTGGCTACACCTTC
>.|TRBV7-9|TRBJ2-6|16|.
CASSLYPSSGANVLTF
TGTGCCAGCAGCTTATACCCGAGCTCTGGGGCCAACGTCCTGACTTTC